This passage covers 10 T cell receptor beta chains from one sample sequenced in a study of regulatory T cells in long-lasting Graves disease. The time point denotes: newly diagnosed GD, antithyroid drugs for less than 3 months. RNA from PBMCs was the source of the TCR library. Researchers made TCR beta libraries by using iRepertoire HTBI primers and running Arm-PCR on CDR3 regions. TCRdb itself ran the multiplex PCR reads through MiXCR, one entry per CDR3 protein. The sample carries about 540,000 distinct CDR3 sequences, approximately 12% recorded once. This sample also belongs to another study, concerning T cells in Graves' hyperthyroidism and ophthalmopathy.

Sequenced here: peripheral blood mononuclear cells (PBMCs), sampled at new diagnosis, from a patient treated with antithyroid drugs. These receptors were taken from a man aged 25-40 years with Graves disease.

This clonotype was observed at least ten times. The J gene is TRBJ2-1, the V gene TRBV20-1; D perhaps matches TRBD2 (5 bases). CDR1 DFQATT and CDR2 SNEGSKA come from the germline V gene (reference sequence). The V and J ends lost 5 bases and 3 bases respectively, with 11 bases between them. The CDR3 consists of 13 residues. The CDR3 loop is CSARERGYNEQFF. CDR3 sequence (DNA): TGCAGTGCTCGGGAACGGGGCTACAATGAGCAGTTCTTC.

This clonotype was observed once. CDR3 region: CASSFSDTQGGQYF. CDR3 DNA: TGTGCCAGCAGCTTCTCTGACACGCAGGGTGGGCAGTACTTC. This chain joins TRBV2 and TRBJ2-7; the D gene is possibly TRBD1 (5 bases). The CDR3 is 14 residues long. Trimming cost V 6 bases and J 9 bases, with 21 bases left between them. CDR1 is SNHLY, CDR2 FYNNEI, per germline.

This clonotype was detected ten times or more. The CDR3 bases are TGTGCCAGCAGCCAAGACCGGGGTCAGCCCCAGCATTTT. Translated, it gives CASSQDRGQPQHF. V usage is TRBV3-1 and J usage is TRBJ1-5, with D unresolved. This CDR3 spans 13 amino acids. Between the trimmed V and J ends, which lost 0 bases and 6 bases, there was a span of 6 bases. Per germline, CDR1 LGHDT and CDR2 YNNKEL (reference sequence).

This clonotype was observed a handful of times. The rearrangement joins TRBV12-3 or TRBV12-4 to TRBJ2-1, with D possibly being TRBD1 (8 bases). CDR3 length: 13 amino acids. Trimming took off 8 bases at V and 6 bases at J, with 14 bases between the two ends. CDR3 coding DNA: TGTGCCAGCCGGGGGGACAGGCCCAATGAGCAGTTCTTC. Protein sequence: CASRGDRPNEQFF.

A few counts support this clonotype. V is TRBV13 and J is TRBJ2-1; 7 nucleotides agree with TRBD1. V lost 7 bases and J lost 0; bases outside the gene matches: 9. This CDR3 is 16 amino acids long. From germline, CDR1 is PRHDT and CDR2 FYEKMQ (reference sequence). Here the CDR3 reads CASNPAGGSSYNEQFF. CDR3 bases: TGTGCCAGCAACCCCGCAGGGGGTAGCTCCTACAATGAGCAGTTCTTC. The full variable domain, with the rest looked up from reference TRBV13 and TRBJ2-1, is AAGVIQSPRHLIKEKRETATLKCYPIPRHDTVYWYQQGPGQDPQFLISFYEKMQSDKGSIPDRFSAQQFSDYHSELNMSSLELGDSALYFCASNPAGGSSYNEQFFGPGTRLTVL.

This clonotype occurred many times. V is TRBV7-2 and J is TRBJ2-5, with D maybe TRBD1 (7 bases). Per germline, CDR1 SGHTA and CDR2 FQGNSA. V dropped 5 bases and J dropped 3 bases, with 16 bases sitting between them. There are 15 residues in the CDR3. CDR3 loop: CASSPYQGGKETQYF. Here the CDR3 DNA reads TGTGCCAGCAGCCCGTACCAGGGGGGAAAAGAGACCCAGTACTTC.

As DNA, the CDR3 is TGTGCCAGCAGCCAAGTCGGAGGACTAGCGGGATACGAGCAGTACTTC. This encodes CASSQVGGLAGYEQYF. The chain joins TRBV3-1 to TRBJ2-7, with 12 bases fitting TRBD2. Germline V gene data show CDR1 as LGHDT and CDR2 as YNNKEL (reference sequence). The CDR3 has 16 amino acids. V shed 1 base and J 4 bases; nucleotides not matched to a gene: 5.

This clonotype has only a few counts. This chain joins TRBV5-1 and TRBJ1-6; tentative D call: TRBD1 (5 bases). The CDR3 loop spans 16 amino acids. The V gene lost 4 bases and the J gene lost 8 bases, with 19 bases spanning the gap. CDR1 and CDR2 (germline): SGHRS, YFSETQ. The CDR3 loop is CASSVQVRGEDSPLHF. CDR3 nucleotide sequence: TGCGCCAGCAGCGTACAGGTGCGGGGAGAGGATTCACCCCTCCACTTT.

This clonotype was picked up many times. This sequence joins TRBV7-2 and TRBJ1-2; tentatively, D is TRBD1 (5 bases). The CDR3 has 13 amino acids. V was clipped by 3 bases and J by 6 bases, with 11 bases between them. Germline-derived CDR1 and CDR2 are SGHTA and FQGNSA. As DNA, the CDR3 is TGTGCCAGCAGCTTGGGGGTTTATAATGGCTACACCTTC. This codes for CASSLGVYNGYTF.

In DNA form, the CDR3 reads TGCGCCAGCGCGTCCTCCGGGGGATCACCCCTCCACTTT. The encoded protein is CASASSGGSPLHF. The genes are TRBV10-2 and TRBJ1-6; D perhaps matches TRBD1 (5 bases). The V gene's germline CDR1 is WSHSY and CDR2 SAAADI. V was shortened by 8 bases and J by 10 bases, with 15 bases between the two germline ends. CDR3 length: 13 amino acids.